The rows below give T cell receptor beta chains drawn from one sample of a study of early T cells in non-severe SARS-CoV-2 infection. One entry per CDR3 protein, called by TCRdb with MiXCR from the 5' RACE reads. This sample has around 20,000 distinct CDR3 sequences, with about 4% found just once. Sequenced sample: whole blood. All receptors come from an adult who was a healthcare worker with PCR-confirmed SARS-CoV-2 infection or an uninfected control (not recorded which). The CDR3 runs from the conserved cysteine through the conserved F or W. A D gene is named only where the DNA matches it firmly. Expanded clones get a size class; other rows say once, few or many, or leave the size out.

>medium-sized|TRBV11-1|-|TRBJ2-1
TGTGCCAGCAGTCTAAGCCAAGGGTACTATGAGCAGTTCTTC
CASSLSQGYYEQFF
>many|TRBV29-1|-|TRBJ1-2
TGCAGCGGCAGGGGTCTCCACCCAGAGGACTATGGCTACACCTTC
CSGRGLHPEDYGYTF
>-|TRBV5-1|-|TRBJ2-6
TGCGCCAGCAGCATGGACCCCCCAGGGGTTGGGGCCAACGTCCTGACTTTC
CASSMDPPGVGANVLTF
>few|TRBV6-2/TRBV6-3|-|TRBJ2-3
TGTGCCAGCAGTAACCGACCTAGCACAGATACGCAGTATTTT
CASSNRPSTDTQYF
>few|TRBV5-4|TRBD2|TRBJ2-3
TGTGCCAGCAGCCCCGGGACTAGCGGGGGAAGAGATACGCAGTATTTT
CASSPGTSGGRDTQYF
>few|TRBV12-3/TRBV12-4|TRBD1|TRBJ1-1
TGTGCCAGCAGTTTGACAGGGGCCCGTAATGAAGCTTTCTTT
CASSLTGARNEAFF
>few|TRBV15|-|TRBJ2-3
TGTGCCTCCTCACCAAGGGACATCACAGATACGCAGTATTTT
CASSPRDITDTQYF
>many|TRBV9|-|TRBJ2-5
TGTGCCAGCAGCGGGGGACTCCCCCAAGAGACCCAGTACTTC
CASSGGLPQETQYF
>-|TRBV5-4|TRBD1|TRBJ2-7
TGTGCCAGCAGCTCACTTGACAGGGGGCTTTACGAGCAGTACTTC
CASSSLDRGLYEQYF
>many|TRBV30|-|TRBJ2-3
TGTGCCTGGAGTGTCGGGGGGCCCAGCACAGATACGCAGTATTTT
CAWSVGGPSTDTQYF
>many|TRBV10-2|-|TRBJ1-4
TGCGCCAGCACCTTGTTTGGGTTAGCGGATGAAAAACTGTTTTTT
CASTLFGLADEKLFF
>many|TRBV7-3|TRBD2|TRBJ2-2
TGTGCCAGCAGCCTTGGGACTAGTAACACCGGGGAGCTGTTTTTT
CASSLGTSNTGELFF
>many|TRBV11-2|-|TRBJ2-5
TGTGCCAGCAGCTTCGATCTAGGGGCCCAAGAGACCCAGTACTTC
CASSFDLGAQETQYF
>-|TRBV7-3|-|TRBJ2-5
TGTGCCAGCAGCTTAACGGACGCCCCTGGAGAGACCCAGTACTTC
CASSLTDAPGETQYF
>many|TRBV6-6|TRBD1|TRBJ1-2
TGTGCCAGCAGTCGTCGGACAGGCCGGGAGGGTGGCTACACCTTC
CASSRRTGREGGYTF
>-|TRBV7-9|TRBD1|TRBJ1-1
TGTGCCAGCAGCTGGACAGGACCTGAAGCTTTCTTT
CASSWTGPEAFF
>medium-sized|TRBV20-1|-|TRBJ1-4
TGCAGTGCTGGCCTAGGACAGTCAACTAATGAAAAACTGTTTTTT
CSAGLGQSTNEKLFF
>-|TRBV5-1|-|TRBJ2-2
TGCGCCAGCAGCTTGGCCCAGAGGGCTAGTGGAAATCCCGGGGAGCTGTTTTTT
CASSLAQRASGNPGELFF
>medium-sized|TRBV29-1|TRBD2|TRBJ2-3
TGCAGCGTTGAAGAGGGCGGGGGGCCAACAGATACGCAGTATTTT
CSVEEGGGPTDTQYF
>many|TRBV5-1|-|TRBJ2-7
TGCGCCAGCAACCGGGGGTACAGCAAGCAGTACTTC
CASNRGYSKQYF
>many|TRBV20-1|-|TRBJ1-1
TGCAGTGCTAGACCCGGGACGGGAAACACTGAAGCTTTCTTT
CSARPGTGNTEAFF
>-|TRBV20-1|-|TRBJ1-6
TGCAGTGCTAGAGAGAGTCCGGGTAATTCACCCCTCCACTTT
CSARESPGNSPLHF
>-|TRBV2|-|TRBJ1-2
TGTGCCAGCAGTCGAGGGGTCGGCGCTAACTATGGCTACACCTTC
CASSRGVGANYGYTF
>many|TRBV12-3/TRBV12-4|-|TRBJ1-1
TGTGCCAGCAGTTTCGGGAGAGGGAGGACGAAGAACACTGAAGCTTTCTTT
CASSFGRGRTKNTEAFF
>many|TRBV6-2/TRBV6-3|-|TRBJ2-3
TGTGCCAGCAGCGGACAGTTATCCACAGATACGCAGTATTTT
CASSGQLSTDTQYF
>-|TRBV6-5|TRBD1|TRBJ1-2
TGTGCCAGCAGTAGACAGCGACAGGGCAGCGGCTACACCTTC
CASSRQRQGSGYTF
>many|TRBV27|-|TRBJ1-5
TGTGCCAGCAGTTTACGGCAGAGCAATCAGCCCCAGCATTTT
CASSLRQSNQPQHF
>few|TRBV5-1|TRBD1|TRBJ1-6
TGCGCCAGCAGCCCGGGGACAGCCAAGAATTCACCCCTCCACTTT
CASSPGTAKNSPLHF
>many|TRBV10-2|-|TRBJ1-2
TGCGCCAGCAGAGGCAGTGCTAACTATGGCTACACCTTC
CASRGSANYGYTF
>-|TRBV15|TRBD2|TRBJ2-4
TGTGCCACCAGACTAGCGGGGAGCCTAGCCAAAAACATTCAGTACTTC
CATRLAGSLAKNIQYF
>-|TRBV12-3/TRBV12-4|-|TRBJ2-7
TGTGCCAGCAGTTTAGGTAGCGAGCAGTACTTC
CASSLGSEQYF
>many|TRBV30|-|TRBJ2-1
TGTGCCTGGAGTGGCCTTATGGAGCAGTTCTTC
CAWSGLMEQFF
>few|TRBV7-2|TRBD1|TRBJ1-1
TGTGCCAGCAGCCCGACAGGGGGTTCGTTGGGAGCTTTCTTT
CASSPTGGSLGAFF
>few|TRBV4-3|TRBD1|TRBJ1-2
TGCGCCAGCAGCCAAGGGGGGACAGTCTATGGCTACACCTTC
CASSQGGTVYGYTF
>many|TRBV7-6|TRBD1|TRBJ2-1
TGTGCCAGCAGCCGAAGACAGGGAATTACCGATGAGCAGTTCTTC
CASSRRQGITDEQFF
>many|TRBV14|-|TRBJ2-3
TGTGCCAGCAGCCAAGATGGACTTCGCACAGATACGCAGTATTTT
CASSQDGLRTDTQYF
>few|TRBV27|TRBD2|TRBJ2-5
TGTGCCAGCACCCCGGAGCGGGGGGCCTACGGGACCCAGTACTTC
CASTPERGAYGTQYF
>many|TRBV18|-|TRBJ2-1
TGTGCCAGCTCACCCGGTCTGACCAATGAGCAGTTCTTC
CASSPGLTNEQFF
>medium-sized|TRBV7-6|-|TRBJ2-7
TGTGCCAGCAGCCCCGGGTCGGGCATCGCCTACGAGCAGTACTTC
CASSPGSGIAYEQYF
>many|TRBV3-1|-|TRBJ1-5
TGTGCCAGCAGCCAAGCGGGTAATCAGCCCCAGCATTTT
CASSQAGNQPQHF
>many|TRBV4-3|-|TRBJ1-6
TGCGCCAGCAGCCAAGATCAAGAGAATTCACCCCTCCACTTT
CASSQDQENSPLHF
>many|TRBV11-1|TRBD1|TRBJ2-5
TGTGCCAGCAGCCCAGCGGGACAGGGGGGAGAGACCCAGTACTTC
CASSPAGQGGETQYF
>-|TRBV11-2|-|TRBJ2-1
TGTGCCAGCAGTCTCTCATTTGGGTCCCAGTCGGGGGCCGCCCACGGTGAGCAGTTCTTC
CASSLSFGSQSGAAHGEQFF
>-|TRBV6-5|-|TRBJ1-3
TGTGCCAGTACCGCGGGGGGTGGAAACACCATATATTTT
CASTAGGGNTIYF
>medium-sized|TRBV20-1|-|TRBJ1-1
TGCAGTGCTAGAGTGGGCCGCTACATGAACACTGAAGCTTTCTTT
CSARVGRYMNTEAFF
>many|TRBV29-1|-|TRBJ1-6
TGCAGCGTTGCGGCAGGGGTAGGTTCACCCCTCCACTTT
CSVAAGVGSPLHF
>many|TRBV12-3/TRBV12-4|-|TRBJ1-1
TGTGCCAGCAGTTTGACAGGCTCCACTGAAGCTTTCTTT
CASSLTGSTEAFF
>many|TRBV11-2|TRBD2|TRBJ2-2
TGTGCCAGCACTCAAACCGGGGGGTCGAACACCGGGGAGCTGTTTTTT
CASTQTGGSNTGELFF
>few|TRBV20-1|TRBD2|TRBJ2-5
TGCAGTGCTAGCGAACTAGCGGGGGTTTGGAAGACCCAGTACTTC
CSASELAGVWKTQYF
>many|TRBV4-1|-|TRBJ2-1
TGCGCCAGCAGCCAAGGAATCGGGACCAACAATGAGCAGTTCTTC
CASSQGIGTNNEQFF
>many|TRBV9|-|TRBJ1-1
TGTGCCAGCGGTCAAGCCGATGAAGCTTTCTTT
CASGQADEAFF
>-|TRBV6-5|TRBD1|TRBJ2-3
TGTGCCAGCACCGAACAGGGGAGTCCCACAGATACGCAGTATTTT
CASTEQGSPTDTQYF
>few|TRBV11-2|-|TRBJ1-1
TGTGCCAGCAGCCCAGGGGACCGACTAATGAACACTGAAGCTTTCTTT
CASSPGDRLMNTEAFF
>many|TRBV6-2/TRBV6-3|TRBD1|TRBJ1-2
TGTGCCAGCAGTCAACCGAAATACAAGGGGGCCAATGGCTACACCTTC
CASSQPKYKGANGYTF
>few|TRBV3-1|TRBD1|TRBJ1-1
TGTGCCAGCAGCAAACAGGGGTTCAACACTGAAGCTTTCTTT
CASSKQGFNTEAFF
>few|TRBV2|TRBD2|TRBJ2-3
TGTGCCAGCAGTCGGCGGGGGGCCACAGATACGCAGTATTTT
CASSRRGATDTQYF
>many|TRBV7-9|-|TRBJ1-2
TGTGCCAGCGGACTCAGGTTGGAGAACTATGGCTACACCTTC
CASGLRLENYGYTF